This TCR beta chain appears in the sequencing data of a study of blood T cell repertoires in COVID-19. The CDR3 has 14 residues. Trimming left V 2 bases short and J 3 bases short, with 10 bases between. Per germline, CDR1 SNHLY and CDR2 FYNNEI. Sequencing used immunoSEQ multiplex PCR; TCRdb keeps in-frame clones, though not all of them. The table has approximately 140,000 clones, roughly 80% seen once. The rearrangement uses TRBV2 and TRBJ1-1; D call uncertain. The sequenced sample was peripheral blood. The sequence came from a woman in her thirties or forties with active or convalescent COVID-19. The CDR3 sequence: CASSERPGDTEAFF. DNA for the CDR3: TGTGCCAGCAGTGAAAGGCCGGGTGACACTGAAGCTTTCTTT.